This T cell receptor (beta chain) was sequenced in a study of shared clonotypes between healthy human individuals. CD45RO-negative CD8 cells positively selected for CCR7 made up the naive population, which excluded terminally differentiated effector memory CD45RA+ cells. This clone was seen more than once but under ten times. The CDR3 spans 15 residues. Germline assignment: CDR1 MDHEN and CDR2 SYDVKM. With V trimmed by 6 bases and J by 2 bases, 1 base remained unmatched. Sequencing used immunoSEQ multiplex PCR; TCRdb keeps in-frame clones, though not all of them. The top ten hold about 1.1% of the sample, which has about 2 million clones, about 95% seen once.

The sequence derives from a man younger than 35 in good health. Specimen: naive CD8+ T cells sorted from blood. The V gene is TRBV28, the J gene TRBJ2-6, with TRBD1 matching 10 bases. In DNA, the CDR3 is TGTGCCAGCAGCGACAGGGGGCCTGGGGCCAACGTCCTGACTTTC. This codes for CASSDRGPGANVLTF.